The 29 T cell receptor beta chains given below trace back to one sample, sequenced in a study of patients and donors after allogeneic stem cell transplantation. TCRdb used MiXCR to reprocess the RT-PCR reads, holding one entry per CDR3 protein. The repertoire holds some 880,000 distinct CDR3 sequences, more than 15% seen once, with roughly 6% in the top ten. The sequenced sample consisted of blood, either unsorted or a sorted T cell fraction (not recorded which). The receptors were sampled from a human donor who was either an allogeneic HSCT recipient or a stem cell or donor lymphocyte infusion donor (not recorded which). It is not recorded whose cells these are; they may come from a transplant donor.

This clonotype was seen a few times. For the CDR3, the DNA is TGTGCCAGCAGCTTCAACAGGGGCTTGGGCATTCAGTACTTC. This encodes CASSFNRGLGIQYF. This chain connects TRBV7-9 to TRBJ2-4; TRBD1 aligns across 7 bases. Unmatched junction bases numbered 8, after V lost 3 bases and J lost 9 bases. The germline V gene encodes CDR1 SEHNR and CDR2 FQNEAQ (reference sequence). The CDR3 has 14 amino acids.

The sample holds many counts of this clonotype. V and J are TRBV5-1 and TRBJ2-1; D ambiguous. CDR1 is SGHRS and CDR2 is YFSETQ in the germline V gene. The ends were cut back, 0 bases at V and 0 bases at J, with 10 bases in the middle. The CDR3 length is 16 residues. The CDR3, as DNA: TGCGCCAGCAGCTTGGTTGGGCGGAGCTCCTACAATGAGCAGTTCTTC. Encoded protein: CASSLVGRSSYNEQFF.

V usage is TRBV15 and J usage is TRBJ2-7; TRBD2 matches 7 bases. Trimming removed 4 bases from V and 6 bases from J; junction bases left unmatched: 12. CDR1 is LNHNV and CDR2 is YYDKDF in the germline V gene (reference sequence). The CDR3 extends over 15 amino acids. In DNA, the CDR3 is TGTGCCACCAGCACGATGGTGGAGGGGAGGGGCGAGCAGTACTTC. It encodes CATSTMVEGRGEQYF.

This clonotype was seen a handful of times. This rearrangement joins TRBV20-1 to TRBJ1-5; D may be TRBD1 (6 bases). Germline V gene lookup returns CDR1 DFQATT and CDR2 SNEGSKA (reference sequence). V gave up 1 base and J gave up 7 bases, with 17 bases separating them. The CDR3 has 15 amino acids. The CDR3 nucleotides read TGCAGTGCTAGAGGAAGAAGAGGGGGAAGGCAGCCCCAGCATTTT. Translation gives CSARGRRGGRQPQHF.

This clonotype was observed a handful of times. The V gene is TRBV2, the J gene TRBJ1-4; tentatively, D is TRBD1 (6 bases). The CDR3 consists of 15 residues. Trimming shortened V by 6 bases and J by 7 bases, and 18 bases separated the two germline ends. The V gene's germline CDR1 is SNHLY and CDR2 FYNNEI. The CDR3, as DNA: TGTGCCAGCAGCGCCTTCAGACAGGCTACTGAAAAACTGTTTTTT. Its translation is CASSAFRQATEKLFF. Full variable domain (missing parts from reference TRBV2 and TRBJ1-4): EPEVTQTPSHQVTQMGQEVILRCVPISNHLYFYWYRQILGQKVEFLVSFYNNEISEKSEIFDDQFSVERPDGSNFTLKIRSTKLEDSAMYFCASSAFRQATEKLFFGSGTQLSVL.

The chain is built from TRBV6-5 and TRBJ2-2; D unresolved. This CDR3 is built from 11 residues. V was pared by 6 bases and J by 6 bases, with 5 bases between. Looked up from germline, CDR1 is MNHEY and CDR2 is SVGAGI. CDR3 sequence (DNA): TGTGCCAGCAGCAAATCCGGGGAGCTGTTTTTT. It encodes CASSKSGELFF.

This clonotype has just a few counts. The rearrangement links TRBV9 to TRBJ1-5; D unclear. The CDR3 totals 15 residues. CDR1 and CDR2 from the germline V gene are SGDLS and YYNGEE. Trimming pared 0 bases from V and 3 bases from J, leaving 10 bases between. CDR3 amino acids: CASSVEGSINQPQHF. The CDR3, as DNA: TGTGCCAGCAGCGTAGAGGGAAGCATCAATCAGCCCCAGCATTTT.

This rearrangement joins TRBV4-1 to TRBJ2-5, with unresolved D. The CDR3 has 15 amino acids. Trimming removed 4 bases at V and 3 bases at J, with 15 bases between. Looked up from germline, CDR1 is MGHRA and CDR2 is YSYEKL. CDR3 sequence (DNA): TGCGCCAGCAGCCCACCCGGACGGAGTAAAGAGACCCAGTACTTC. Translating it yields CASSPPGRSKETQYF.

V usage is TRBV29-1 and J usage is TRBJ2-3, with D perhaps TRBD1 (6 bases). This CDR3 is built from 14 residues. Germline-derived CDR1 and CDR2 are SQVTM and ANQGSEA. With 7 bases removed from V and 3 bases from J, the gap between germline ends came to 17 bases. CDR3 nucleotides: TGCAGCGCCCGCGGTAGAGGGGGAACAGATACGCAGTATTTT. Translation gives CSARGRGGTDTQYF.

The J gene is TRBJ1-1, the V gene TRBV20-1; 10 nucleotides agree with TRBD1. V was pared by 5 bases and J by 10 bases, with 16 bases of the junction left unmatched. This CDR3 spans 15 amino acids. Germline V CDR1 and CDR2: DFQATT, SNEGSKA (reference sequence). This CDR3 reads CSALDRGLSVLLAFF. The DNA for the CDR3 is TGCAGTGCTCTTGACAGGGGGCTGTCGGTGTTATTAGCTTTCTTT.

There are a few counts of this clonotype. The chain combines TRBV29-1 with TRBJ2-3, with D possibly being TRBD1 or TRBD2 (6 bases each). Germline V gene sequence: CDR1 SQVTM, CDR2 ANQGSEA. This CDR3 is 15 amino acids long. Between the trimmed V and J ends, which lost 0 bases and 6 bases, there was a span of 16 bases. CDR3 in DNA: TGCAGCGTTGAAGATCGGAGGGGGAGTACGGATACGCAGTATTTT. The encoded protein is CSVEDRRGSTDTQYF.

The sample holds a few counts of this clonotype. The J gene is TRBJ1-5, the V gene TRBV5-5; possible D gene TRBD1, 6 bases. V was pared by 1 base and J by 7 bases, with 12 bases between. The germline CDR1 and CDR2 sequences are SGHKS and YYEKEE (reference sequence). The CDR3 totals 14 residues. The CDR3 nucleotides read TGTGCCAGCAGCTTGATTACAGGGAGCCAGCCCCAGCATTTT. Translation: CASSLITGSQPQHF.

The chain recombines TRBV5-5 with TRBJ1-3; unclear D gene. CDR3 length: 15 residues. V lost 5 bases and J lost 0, with 12 bases in between. Germline assignment: CDR1 SGHKS and CDR2 YYEKEE (reference sequence). The CDR3 DNA follows: TGTGCCAGCAGTCATAGTCCCCCCTCTGGAAACACCATATATTTT. Translating gives CASSHSPPSGNTIYF.

The chain has TRBV18 and TRBJ2-7; possibly TRBD2 for D (6 bases). This CDR3 has 16 residues. From germline, CDR1 is KGHSH and CDR2 LQKENI. The ends were cut back, 1 base at V and 0 bases at J, with 13 bases in the middle. The CDR3, as DNA: TGTGCCAGCTCACCACTGGAGGGGCGCGGCTCCTACGAGCAGTACTTC. This gives the protein CASSPLEGRGSYEQYF.

This clonotype was counted between two and nine times. The rearrangement links TRBV3-1 to TRBJ2-3; TRBD1 aligns across 8 bases. Trimming cost V 4 bases and J 1 base; bases outside gene matches: 7. The CDR3 has 16 amino acids. Germline V CDR1 and CDR2: LGHDT, YNNKEL (reference sequence). CDR3: CASSRTPGQGTDTQYF. CDR3 DNA: TGTGCCAGCAGCCGAACACCGGGACAGGGCACAGATACGCAGTATTTT.

V gene TRBV5-6 combines with J gene TRBJ2-1; 8 nucleotides agree with TRBD1. The CDR3 extends over 16 amino acids. The germline V gene encodes CDR1 SGHDT and CDR2 YYEEEE. J gave up 4 bases and V 3 bases, and 9 bases lay outside the gene matches. The chain's CDR3 is CASSSTGTGAYNEQFF. CDR3 DNA sequence: TGTGCCAGCAGCTCCACCGGGACAGGAGCTTACAATGAGCAGTTCTTC.

This clonotype was counted ten times or more. The chain employs TRBV20-1 and TRBJ1-1, with TRBD1 identical over 7 bases. The J segment lost 1 base and the V segment lost 5 bases, leaving 10 bases of the junction unmatched. Per germline, CDR1 DFQATT and CDR2 SNEGSKA (reference sequence). The CDR3 has 15 amino acids. CDR3 bases: TGCAGTGCTTCCCGGCCGGGACAGAGGAACACTGAAGCTTTCTTT. This gives the protein CSASRPGQRNTEAFF.

V is TRBV7-9 and J is TRBJ1-1; the D is unclear. Germline V gives CDR1 SEHNR, CDR2 FQNEAQ (reference sequence). The CDR3 consists of 14 residues. Trimming took off 5 bases at V and 3 bases at J, with 13 bases between the two ends. In DNA, the CDR3 is TGTGCCAGCAGCGTTCAAGGGTCCGACACTGAAGCTTTCTTT. It encodes CASSVQGSDTEAFF.

The rearrangement uses TRBV7-2 and TRBJ2-1; D remains unclear. This CDR3 is 16 amino acids long. The V and J ends lost 1 base and 4 bases respectively, with 14 bases between them. Germline V lookup: CDR1 SGHTA, CDR2 FQGNSA. The CDR3 sequence: CASSLDGVETYNEQFF. The CDR3 coding sequence is TGTGCCAGCAGCTTAGATGGAGTAGAAACATACAATGAGCAGTTCTTC.

The chain is built from TRBV4-1 and TRBJ1-2, with D possibly matching TRBD1 (6 bases). The CDR3 spans 13 residues. CDR1 is MGHRA, CDR2 YSYEKL, per germline. V lost 1 base, J lost 7 bases, and 10 bases lay in between. The CDR3 DNA reads as TGCGCCAGCAGCCAAGCCGGGGGCTCTGGCTACACCTTC. This codes for CASSQAGGSGYTF.

This sequence joins TRBV11-3 and TRBJ1-6, with D perhaps TRBD1 (5 bases). V was cut by 2 bases and J by 4 bases, with 12 bases left in between. The CDR3 contains 16 residues. Germline CDR1 SGHNT, CDR2 YENEEA. CDR3 nucleotides: TGTGCCAGCAGCTTACGACAGAAGCTTTATAATTCACCCCTCCACTTT. This gives the protein CASSLRQKLYNSPLHF.

The chain couples TRBV6-5 to TRBJ1-5; D not certain. The germline V gene has CDR1 MNHEY and CDR2 SVGAGI. V lost 4 bases to trimming and J lost 0 bases, with 13 bases between them. The CDR3 length is 16 residues. In DNA form, the CDR3 reads TGTGCCAGCAGTTCCCGGGCCAGTTATAGCAATCAGCCCCAGCATTTT. Protein product: CASSSRASYSNQPQHF.

This chain links TRBV30 with TRBJ2-1; 9 bases line up with TRBD2. This CDR3 contains 14 residues. V lost 4 bases, J lost 0 bases, and 1 base stayed unmatched. Looked up from germline, CDR1 is GTSNPN and CDR2 is SVGIG (reference sequence). In nucleotides, the CDR3 is TGTGCCTGGATGACTAGCGGCTCCTACAATGAGCAGTTCTTC. Its translation is CAWMTSGSYNEQFF.

The chain uses TRBV20-1 and TRBJ2-1; D not certain. The CDR3 totals 14 residues. Germline assignment: CDR1 DFQATT and CDR2 SNEGSKA (reference sequence). V lost 3 bases and J 2 bases, leaving 11 bases between the germline ends. The CDR3 coding sequence is TGCAGTGCTAGCCCCCGCGAGCCCTACAATGAGCAGTTCTTC. It yields the protein CSASPREPYNEQFF.

This clonotype was counted a few times. V gene TRBV9 combines with J gene TRBJ1-1, with TRBD1 matching over 9 bases. This CDR3 spans 15 amino acids. The V segment lost 3 bases and the J segment 4 bases; nucleotides outside the gene matches: 7. Looked up from germline, CDR1 is SGDLS and CDR2 is YYNGEE. The CDR3 DNA is TGTGCCAGCAGCGCAGAGGACAGGGGTGGCACTGAAGCTTTCTTT. Its translation is CASSAEDRGGTEAFF. The full variable domain, in which reference TRBV9 and TRBJ1-1 provide the parts outside the CDR3, is DSGVTQTPKHLITATGQRVTLRCSPRSGDLSVYWYQQSLDQGLQFLIQYYNGEERAKGNILERFSAQQFPDLHSELNLSSLELGDSALYFCASSAEDRGGTEAFFGQGTRLTVV.

V gene TRBV20-1 combines with J gene TRBJ2-1, with 9 bases aligning to TRBD2. Germline values: CDR1 DFQATT, CDR2 SNEGSKA (reference sequence). After removal of 3 bases from V and 0 bases from J, the junction contained 6 bases not matched to a gene. The CDR3 runs to 16 residues. The CDR3 protein is CSASSLAGDSYNEQFF. The CDR3 coding sequence is TGCAGTGCTAGTTCCTTAGCGGGGGACTCCTACAATGAGCAGTTCTTC.

This clonotype turned up a few times. This chain connects TRBV3-1 to TRBJ1-2; D remains ambiguous. In germline, CDR1 is LGHDT, CDR2 YNNKEL (reference sequence). The CDR3 runs to 11 residues. V lost 0 bases and J lost 13, with 9 bases in between. The CDR3 is CASSQDFQITF. As DNA, the CDR3 is TGTGCCAGCAGCCAAGATTTCCAGATCACCTTC. Variable domain in full (rest from reference TRBV3-1 and TRBJ1-2): DTAVSQTPKYLVTQMGNDKSIKCEQNLGHDTMYWYKQDSKKFLKIMFSYNNKELIINETVPNRFSPKSPDKAHLNLHINSLELGDSAVYFCASSQDFQITFGSGTRLTVV.

Only a few counts were recorded for this clonotype. The chain links TRBV5-6 to TRBJ1-3; possibly TRBD1 for D (6 bases). This CDR3 is 15 amino acids long. Germline CDR1 SGHDT, CDR2 YYEEEE. Trimming shortened V by 4 bases and J by 2 bases, and 13 bases separated the two germline ends. CDR3 sequence: CASSLAAGAGNTIYF. CDR3 in DNA: TGTGCCAGCAGCCTTGCCGCAGGGGCTGGAAACACCATATATTTT.

This clonotype came up a few times. The V call is TRBV29-1, the J call TRBJ2-2, with D possibly TRBD2 on 6 matching bases. Germline assignment: CDR1 SQVTM and CDR2 ANQGSEA. The CDR3 spans 18 residues. Trimming took 0 bases from V and 8 from J, leaving 25 bases between them. The CDR3 region is CSVEDSSSLGTYEGELFF. CDR3 nucleotides: TGCAGCGTTGAAGATTCCTCCTCACTAGGGACTTATGAGGGGGAGCTGTTTTTT.